The 28 T cell receptor beta chains below come from one sample, sequenced in a study of blood T cell repertoires in COVID-19. Data came from immunoSEQ multiplex PCR; TCRdb stores just in-frame clones and leaves some out. The sample consists of around 80,000 clones, around 89% of them appearing once. Sequenced: peripheral blood. These receptors were collected from a man aged 60-69 years with acute or convalescent COVID-19.

This CDR3 is CASSFPRDKSSYEQYF. In DNA form, the CDR3 reads TGTGCCAGCAGCTTTCCTAGGGACAAGAGCTCCTACGAGCAGTACTTC. The chain joins TRBV11-2 to TRBJ2-7, with D maybe TRBD1 (6 bases). V was pared by 3 bases and J by 0 bases, with 15 bases between. This CDR3 comprises 16 residues. Germline loops: CDR1 SGHAT, CDR2 FQNNGV. Complete variable domain (other parts from reference TRBV11-2 and TRBJ2-7): EAGVAQSPRYKIIEKRQSVAFWCNPISGHATLYWYQQILGQGPKLLIQFQNNGVVDDSQLPKDRFSAERLKGVDSTLKIQPAKLEDSAVYLCASSFPRDKSSYEQYFGPGTRLTVT.

The chain couples TRBV19 to TRBJ1-2, with unresolved D. V was trimmed by 1 base and J by 5 bases, leaving 8 bases between them. Germline values: CDR1 LNHDA, CDR2 SQIVND (reference sequence). The CDR3 is 13 amino acids. The CDR3 DNA reads as TGTGCCAGTAGTATAGGGCAGACATATGGCTACACCTTC. Its translation is CASSIGQTYGYTF.

The genes are TRBV5-1 and TRBJ2-5, with D possibly TRBD2 on 6 matching bases. Germline-derived CDR1 and CDR2 are SGHRS and YFSETQ. V was pared by 4 bases and J by 0 bases, with 10 bases between. The CDR3 totals 14 residues. CDR3 DNA sequence: TGCGCCAGCAGCCCCTCGGGGGACCAAGAGACCCAGTACTTC. This gives the protein CASSPSGDQETQYF. The full variable domain, its missing parts supplied by reference TRBV5-1 and TRBJ2-5, is KAGVTQTPRYLIKTRGQQVTLSCSPISGHRSVSWYQQTPGQGLQFLFEYFSETQRNKGNFPGRFSGRQFSNSRSEMNVSTLELGDSALYLCASSPSGDQETQYFGPGTRLLVL.

V and J are TRBV5-1 and TRBJ2-1; 8 nucleotides align to TRBD1. V gave up 2 bases and J gave up 9 bases; unmatched junction bases: 16. The CDR3 is 17 residues long. Germline-derived CDR1 and CDR2 are SGHRS and YFSETQ. Here the CDR3 DNA reads TGCGCCAGCAGCTTCAGTAAGGCCGGGACAGGTCCTCCTGAGCAGTTCTTC. Protein sequence: CASSFSKAGTGPPEQFF. Based on the CDR3 plus reference TRBV5-1 and TRBJ2-1, the full variable domain is KAGVTQTPRYLIKTRGQQVTLSCSPISGHRSVSWYQQTPGQGLQFLFEYFSETQRNKGNFPGRFSGRQFSNSRSEMNVSTLELGDSALYLCASSFSKAGTGPPEQFFGPGTRLTVL.

The genes are TRBV9 and TRBJ1-2, with D possibly matching TRBD1 (6 bases). Trimming removed 4 bases at V and 8 bases at J, with 15 bases between. CDR3 size: 13 residues. CDR1 is SGDLS, CDR2 YYNGEE, per germline. CDR3 residues: CASSRSGQGGYTF. CDR3 in DNA: TGTGCCAGCAGCCGGAGTGGGCAGGGGGGCTACACCTTC. The complete variable domain, with remaining parts taken from reference TRBV9 and TRBJ1-2, reads DSGVTQTPKHLITATGQRVTLRCSPRSGDLSVYWYQQSLDQGLQFLIQYYNGEERAKGNILERFSAQQFPDLHSELNLSSLELGDSALYFCASSRSGQGGYTFGSGTRLTVV.

To note about this clone: Other DNA sequences of this sample code for an identical CDR3. The chain links TRBV19 to TRBJ2-5; D perhaps matches TRBD1 (6 bases). Germline-derived CDR1 and CDR2 are LNHDA and SQIVND (reference sequence). This CDR3 has 14 amino acids. Trimming removed 3 bases at V and 4 bases at J, with 12 bases between. CDR3 loop: CASSIGSRGETQYF. DNA of the CDR3: TGTGCCAGTAGTATTGGGTCCAGGGGAGAGACCCAGTACTTC.

The chain couples TRBV5-5 to TRBJ1-4; the D gene is possibly TRBD1 (5 bases). Trimming pared 0 bases from V and 8 bases from J, leaving 11 bases between. CDR3 length: 14 residues. CDR1 is SGHKS, CDR2 YYEKEE, per germline (reference sequence). The CDR3, as DNA: TGTGCCAGCAGCTTGGCGGGGGTCGGGGAAAAACTGTTTTTT. Translation: CASSLAGVGEKLFF. Drawing the rest from reference TRBV5-5 and TRBJ1-4, the complete variable domain is DAGVTQSPTHLIKTRGQQVTLRCSPISGHKSVSWYQQVLGQGPQFIFQYYEKEERGRGNFPDRFSARQFPNYSSELNVNALLLGDSALYLCASSLAGVGEKLFFGSGTQLSVL.

V and J are TRBV21-1 and TRBJ1-6. TRBV21-1 counts as a pseudogene. The CDR3 is 13 amino acids. The CDR3 sequence: CASSPWGGSPLHF. The CDR3 bases are TGTGCCAGCAGCCCCTGGGGGGGCTCACCCCTCCACTTT.

This chain joins TRBV19 and TRBJ2-3; 8 positions match TRBD1. The CDR3 has 21 amino acids. V lost 0 bases to trimming and J lost 0 bases; unmatched junction nucleotides: 17. Germline V gene data show CDR1 as LNHDA and CDR2 as SQIVND (reference sequence). CDR3 amino acids: CASSIEPAGTGHYSSTDTQYF. The CDR3, as DNA: TGTGCCAGTAGTATAGAGCCTGCAGGGACAGGACACTACTCTAGCACAGATACGCAGTATTTT. The full variable domain, rest sourced from reference TRBV19 and TRBJ2-3, is DGGITQSPKYLFRKEGQNVTLSCEQNLNHDAMYWYRQDPGQGLRLIYYSQIVNDFQKGDIAEGYSVSREKKESFPLTVTSAQKNPTAFYLCASSIEPAGTGHYSSTDTQYFGPGTRLTVL.

This chain uses TRBV5-5 with TRBJ2-3, with D possibly matching TRBD2 (5 bases). Trimming cost V 4 bases and J 3 bases, with 15 bases left between them. The CDR3 runs to 15 residues. Germline-derived CDR1 and CDR2 are SGHKS and YYEKEE (reference sequence). The CDR3 DNA is TGTGCCAGCAGCAAGGACTGGCGGGCGACAGATACGCAGTATTTT. Translating it yields CASSKDWRATDTQYF.

The chain couples TRBV5-6 to TRBJ1-2, with D possibly matching TRBD1 (5 bases). With 0 bases removed from V and 6 bases from J, the gap between germline ends came to 15 bases. This CDR3 contains 15 residues. Germline V gene lookup returns CDR1 SGHDT and CDR2 YYEEEE. CDR3: CASSLVQGLLHGYTF. CDR3 in DNA: TGTGCCAGCAGCTTGGTCCAGGGACTCCTTCATGGCTACACCTTC.

The J gene is TRBJ1-3, the V gene TRBV5-1; D is unresolved. This CDR3 is built from 16 residues. V gave up 0 bases and J gave up 0 bases, with 10 bases separating them. Germline V CDR1 and CDR2: SGHRS, YFSETQ. The CDR3 DNA is TGCGCCAGCAGCTTGGCTAGGGAGTCCTCTGGAAACACCATATATTTT. It encodes CASSLARESSGNTIYF.

V gene TRBV6-6 combines with J gene TRBJ2-7; 10 nucleotides align to TRBD1. Germline V gene lookup returns CDR1 MNHNY and CDR2 SVGAGI (reference sequence). The CDR3 is made up of 15 amino acids. Germline trimming cut 4 bases from V and 6 bases from J; bases unmatched to any gene: 9. The CDR3 here is CASSWSPGQGGEQYF. For the CDR3, the DNA is TGTGCCAGCAGTTGGTCCCCCGGACAGGGGGGCGAGCAGTACTTC.

The count of this clone is one. This chain links TRBV30 with TRBJ1-1, with a tentative D call TRBD1 (6 bases). Germline CDR1 GTSNPN, CDR2 SVGIG (reference sequence). V was trimmed by 4 bases and J by 6 bases, leaving 15 bases between them. The CDR3 loop spans 13 amino acids. CDR3 residues: CAWKDSRLAEAFF. The CDR3 DNA reads TGTGCCTGGAAGGACAGTAGGTTGGCTGAAGCTTTCTTT.

The J gene is TRBJ2-5, the V gene TRBV5-4, with 11 bases lining up with TRBD2. The CDR3 covers 16 residues. Germline V gene data show CDR1 as SGHNT and CDR2 as YYREEE (reference sequence). V shed 4 bases and J 1 base; nucleotides not matched to a gene: 6. The CDR3 spells CASSRPGTSGQETQYF. The CDR3 DNA follows: TGTGCCAGCAGCCGACCAGGGACTAGCGGCCAAGAGACCCAGTACTTC. Together with reference TRBV5-4 and TRBJ2-5, the CDR3 gives the full variable domain: ETGVTQSPTHLIKTRGQQVTLRCSSQSGHNTVSWYQQALGQGPQFIFQYYREEENGRGNFPPRFSGLQFPNYSSELNVNALELDDSALYLCASSRPGTSGQETQYFGPGTRLLVL.

The genes are TRBV2 and TRBJ2-3; TRBD2 aligns across 7 bases. This CDR3 region has 15 residues. J lost 7 bases, V lost 8 bases, and 15 bases had no gene match. Germline assignment: CDR1 SNHLY and CDR2 FYNNEI. CDR3 region: CASGSGGSFSYTQYF. The CDR3 coding sequence is TGTGCCAGCGGGTCGGGCGGGAGTTTTTCATATACGCAGTATTTT.

The rearrangement links TRBV7-9 to TRBJ2-1, with a tentative D call TRBD2 (6 bases). Germline V lookup: CDR1 SEHNR, CDR2 FQNEAQ (reference sequence). The CDR3 extends over 13 amino acids. CDR3 in amino acids: CATSISGGTEQFF. The CDR3 DNA reads as TGTGCAACCAGCATCAGTGGCGGGACTGAGCAGTTCTTC. The full variable domain, in which reference TRBV7-9 and TRBJ2-1 provide the parts outside the CDR3, is DTGVSQNPRHKITKRGQNVTFRCDPISEHNRLYWYRQTLGQGPEFLTYFQNEAQLEKSRLLSDRFSAERPKGSFSTLEIQRTEQGDSAMYLCATSISGGTEQFFGPGTRLTVL.

The V gene is TRBV4-1, the J gene TRBJ1-5; 10 bases fit TRBD1. Trimming took 2 bases from V and 3 from J; bases not matched to a gene: 4. CDR3 size: 16 residues. Germline-derived CDR1 and CDR2 are MGHRA and YSYEKL. The CDR3 DNA is TGCGCCAGCAGCCAACCGGACAGGGGGAACAATCAGCCCCAGCATTTT. As protein: CASSQPDRGNNQPQHF.

The rearrangement uses TRBV5-4 and TRBJ2-5, with D possibly matching TRBD1 (5 bases). The CDR3 has 11 residues. The germline gives CDR1 SGHNT, CDR2 YYREEE (reference sequence). Trimming removed 10 bases from V and 2 bases from J, with 9 bases in between. The CDR3, as DNA: TGTGCCGGGGCAGATCAAGAGACCCAGTACTTC. As protein: CAGADQETQYF.

V gene TRBV27 combines with J gene TRBJ1-2, with D perhaps matching TRBD1 (5 bases). The ends were cut back, 6 bases at V and 4 bases at J, with 15 bases in the middle. The CDR3 covers 14 residues. Germline V gene data show CDR1 as MNHEY and CDR2 as SMNVEV (reference sequence). CDR3 DNA sequence: TGTGCCAGCAGGCAAGGAGGGGAGAGCTATGGCTACACCTTC. It yields the protein CASRQGGESYGYTF.

This chain joins TRBV25-1 and TRBJ1-1; D not certain. Germline assignment: CDR1 MGHDK and CDR2 SYGVNS. V gave up 3 bases and J gave up 1 base, with 9 bases separating them. CDR3 length: 14 residues. CDR3 sequence reads: CASSDGGGNTEAFF. The CDR3 nucleotides are TGTGCCAGCAGTGACGGAGGAGGGAACACTGAAGCTTTCTTT.

The chain links TRBV7-2 to TRBJ2-2; D remains unclear. V was shortened by 5 bases and J by 7 bases, with 8 bases between the two germline ends. The CDR3 extends over 12 amino acids. The V gene's germline CDR1 is SGHTA and CDR2 FQGNSA. CDR3 region: CASSPGGGELFF. The DNA of the CDR3 is TGTGCCAGCAGCCCCGGCGGCGGGGAGCTGTTTTTT.

The V call is TRBV15, the J call TRBJ2-1, with 8 positions matching TRBD2. J gave up 9 bases and V 0 bases, and 7 bases lay outside the gene matches. CDR3 size: 15 residues. The V gene's germline CDR1 is LNHNV and CDR2 YYDKDF (reference sequence). Here the CDR3 DNA reads TGTGCCACCAGCAGAGATGGCGGGAGGCGATTTGAGCAGTTCTTC. Translating gives CATSRDGGRRFEQFF.

V and J are TRBV28 and TRBJ1-1; a possible D gene is TRBD1 (6 bases). With 9 bases removed from V and 2 bases from J, the gap between germline ends came to 19 bases. Germline CDR1 and CDR2: MDHEN and SYDVKM. This CDR3 spans 15 amino acids. CDR3 region: CARTLNRVSNTEAFF. The CDR3 bases are TGTGCCAGAACTCTAAACAGGGTTTCTAACACTGAAGCTTTCTTT. The full variable domain, in which reference TRBV28 and TRBJ1-1 provide the parts outside the CDR3, is DVKVTQSSRYLVKRTGEKVFLECVQDMDHENMFWYRQDPGLGLRLIYFSYDVKMKEKGDIPEGYSVSREKKERFSLILESASTNQTSMYLCARTLNRVSNTEAFFGQGTRLTVV.

The chain employs TRBV4-1 and TRBJ2-1; weak D call: TRBD2 (6 bases). This CDR3 region has 15 residues. Germline CDR1 is MGHRA and CDR2 is YSYEKL. V lost 0 bases to trimming and J lost 10 bases, with 16 bases between them. The CDR3 loop is CASSQDWSGSREQFF. CDR3 nucleotides: TGCGCCAGCAGCCAAGATTGGAGCGGGTCCAGGGAGCAGTTCTTC.

The chain recombines TRBV24-1 with TRBJ2-5, with 12 positions matching TRBD2. This CDR3 has 15 amino acids. In germline, CDR1 is KGHDR, CDR2 SFDVKD. V shed 3 bases and J 5 bases; nucleotides not matched to a gene: 3. CDR3 in amino acids: CATSDPGTSGETQYF. CDR3 in DNA: TGTGCCACCAGTGATCCCGGGACTAGCGGGGAGACCCAGTACTTC.

This CDR3 is CASSPRTSPTGELFF. Here the CDR3 DNA reads TGTGCCAGCAGCCCGAGGACTAGTCCCACCGGGGAGCTGTTTTTT. V gene TRBV27 combines with J gene TRBJ2-2; TRBD2 matches 7 bases. Germline CDR1 reads MNHEY; CDR2 reads SMNVEV (reference sequence). The CDR3 covers 15 residues. Germline trimming cut 6 bases from V and 4 bases from J; bases unmatched to any gene: 8.

The gene calls are TRBV6-2 or TRBV6-3 and TRBJ1-1; 9 bases match TRBD1. CDR1 is MNHEY and CDR2 is SVGEGT in the germline V gene. The CDR3 spans 16 residues. Trimming removed 0 bases from V and 9 bases from J; junction bases left unmatched: 11. CDR3 sequence reads: CASSYSLRDREVKAFF. In DNA, the CDR3 is TGTGCCAGCAGTTACTCGCTGCGGGACAGGGAAGTTAAAGCTTTCTTT.